The clone carrying this TCR beta chain was found once. What it binds is unknown. The data were produced by immunoSEQ multiplex PCR, yet TCRdb's version contains in-frame clones alone and is incomplete. The data hold some 39,000 clones, with 83% observed a single time. The ends were cut back, 1 base at V and 1 base at J, with 10 bases in the middle. CDR1 SGHVS and CDR2 FNYEAQ come from the germline V gene. The CDR3 is made up of 15 amino acids. The data were obtained in a study of Ad26.COV2.S vaccination and SARS-CoV-2 variants. Findings and limits, study-wide: Reports say spike-specific CD8+ and CD4+ T cell responses covered substantial breadth after vaccination. Among vaccine recipients, spike-specific TCR breadth exceeded that of placebo recipients.

The sequence was obtained from a human donor who had recovered from COVID-19. The chain employs TRBV7-6 and TRBJ1-1; D not resolved. The sequencing used peripheral blood, collected after recovery from COVID-19. In nucleotides, the CDR3 is TGTGCCAGCAGCTTAGTTGCGGGCGCGAACACTGAAGCTTTCTTT. It yields the protein CASSLVAGANTEAFF. Drawing the rest from reference TRBV7-6 and TRBJ1-1, the complete variable domain is GAGVSQSPRYKVTKRGQDVALRCDPISGHVSLYWYRQALGQGPEFLTYFNYEAQQDKSGLPNDRFSAERPEGSISTLTIQRTEQRDSAMYRCASSLVAGANTEAFFGQGTRLTVV.